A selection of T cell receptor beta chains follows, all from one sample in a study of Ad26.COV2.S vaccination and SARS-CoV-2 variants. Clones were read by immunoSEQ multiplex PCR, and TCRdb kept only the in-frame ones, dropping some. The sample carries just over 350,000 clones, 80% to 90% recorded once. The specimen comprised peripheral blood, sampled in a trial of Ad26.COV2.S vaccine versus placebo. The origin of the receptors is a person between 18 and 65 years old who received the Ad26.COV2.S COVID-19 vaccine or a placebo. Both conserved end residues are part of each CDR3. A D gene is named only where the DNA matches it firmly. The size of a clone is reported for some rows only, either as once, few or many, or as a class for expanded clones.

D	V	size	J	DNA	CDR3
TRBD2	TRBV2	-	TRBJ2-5	TGTGCCAGCGGAAGGTCCAGCGGGGGTTTTCAGTACCAAGAGACCCAGTACTTC	CASGRSSGGFQYQETQYF
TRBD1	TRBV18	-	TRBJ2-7	TGTGCCAGCTCACCATACGGGGGACAGGGTAACGAGCAGTACTTC	CASSPYGGQGNEQYF
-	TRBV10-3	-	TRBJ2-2	TGTGCCATCAGTAAAACCGGGACCGCGAGTGCGGGCACCGGGGAGCTGTTTTTT	CAISKTGTASAGTGELFF
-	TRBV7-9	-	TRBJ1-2	TGTGCCAGCAGCTTCGGCGGGAATGGCTACACCTTC	CASSFGGNGYTF
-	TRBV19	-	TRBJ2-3	TGTGCCAGTAGCGCCGACTTAGGCGGTTGGAGCACAGATACGCAGTATTTT	CASSADLGGWSTDTQYF
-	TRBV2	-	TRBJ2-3	TGTGCCAGCAGTGAGTCGGGTGATACGCAGTATTTT	CASSESGDTQYF
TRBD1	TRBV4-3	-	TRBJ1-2	TGCGCCAGCAGCCAAGGGACAGGGGTTGAAGGCTACACCTTC	CASSQGTGVEGYTF
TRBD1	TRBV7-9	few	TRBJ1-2	TGTGCCAGCAGCCCCTCAGGGGGAGGTAGCTATGGCTACACCTTC	CASSPSGGGSYGYTF
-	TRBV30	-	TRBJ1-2	TGTGCCTGGAGTGTACGTCTTGGAGGGGACGGCTACACCTTC	CAWSVRLGGDGYTF
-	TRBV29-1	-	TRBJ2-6	TGCAGCGTTGCCCAGACAGGGAGGACTGGGGCCAACGTCCTGACTTTC	CSVAQTGRTGANVLTF
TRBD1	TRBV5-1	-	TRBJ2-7	TGCGCCAGCAGCTCCTCGGGGACAGAGTTCTACGAGCAGTACTTC	CASSSSGTEFYEQYF
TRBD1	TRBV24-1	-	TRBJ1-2	TGTGCCACCAGTGTCCCCGGGACAGGGTCGGGCTACACCTTC	CATSVPGTGSGYTF
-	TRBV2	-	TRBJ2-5	TGTGCCAGCAGTTTGAGGGCTGGGGGGGAGACCCAGTACTTC	CASSLRAGGETQYF
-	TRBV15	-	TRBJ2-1	TGTGCCACCAGCAGAGAGGTAGGGGAGAATGAGCAGTTCTTC	CATSREVGENEQFF
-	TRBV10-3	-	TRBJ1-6	TGTGCCATCAGTCCGAACGGACGGGATTCACCCCTCCACTTT	CAISPNGRDSPLHF
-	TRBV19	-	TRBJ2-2	TGTGCCAGTAGTACGATAAACACCGGGGAGCTGTTTTTT	CASSTINTGELFF